This T cell receptor (beta chain) derives from a study of T cell responses to AZD1222 COVID-19 vaccine. Concerning this clone: Its specificity is not known.

TCRdb's table, derived via immunoSEQ multiplex PCR, lists solely in-frame clones and lacks some. The repertoire includes roughly 120,000 clones, approximately 89% of them detected once, and nearly 4.5% sits in the top ten. Looked up from germline, CDR1 is KGHDR and CDR2 is SFDVKD. V lost 5 bases to trimming and J lost 5 bases; unmatched junction nucleotides: 9. The CDR3 is 16 residues long. Study conclusions and caveats: Targeting of unmutated variant regions was reportedly seen in nearly half of spike-specific TCRs. Sampling captured repertoires only after the peak T cell response. Most donors were white British, females outnumbered males, and clonal diversity was possibly underestimated.

The source of this sequence is an adult in good health. The specimen was peripheral blood, collected on day 0 of AZD1222 vaccination. The rearrangement joins TRBV24-1 to TRBJ2-1; TRBD2 matches 9 bases. Here the CDR3 DNA reads TGTGCCACCAGTGGTGCCGGGACTAGCAGCAACAATGAGCAGTTCTTC. This sequence encodes CATSGAGTSSNNEQFF.